The clone carrying this TCR beta chain was recorded many times. The sample is drawn from a study of CD8 T cells in ankylosing spondylitis. The CDR3 is made up of 16 amino acids. Trimming at V came to 3 bases and at J to 6 bases, leaving 9 bases not matched to a gene. TCR beta libraries were made by quantitative 5'-RACE with molecular barcodes. TCRdb independently ran MiXCR on the 5' RACE reads; one entry per CDR3 protein. The sample includes around 23,000 distinct CDR3 sequences, around 16% seen only once; the top ten take around 30%. The V and J genes are TRBV12-3 or TRBV12-4 and TRBJ2-2; 8 bases fit TRBD2. The sample consisted of blood. The receptor's source is a male donor with ankylosing spondylitis or in good health (not recorded which). The CDR3: CASSLLFGGDPGELFF. The CDR3 nucleotides read TGTGCCAGCAGTTTGTTGTTCGGGGGGGATCCCGGGGAGCTGTTTTTT.